These T cell receptor beta chains were read from a single sample in a study of OX40 agonist ivuxolimab in advanced cancers. Sequenced by immunoSEQ multiplex PCR; TCRdb stores in-frame clones only, minus some. The profile covers tens of thousands of clones, with under 90% appearing a single time and around 2% taken by the ten largest. The source was CD4+ or CD8+ T cells sorted from blood, collected in a trial of the OX40 agonist ivuxolimab. All receptors come from an adult with an advanced solid tumor such as melanoma, head and neck, liver or kidney cancer. The CDR3 runs from the conserved cysteine through the conserved F or W. Fields, in order: V gene, D gene, clone size, J gene, CDR3 protein, CDR3 DNA. The D gene is left open where the match is weak. The listing skips clone size in some rows; elsewhere it reads once, few, many or a size class.

TRBV7-6	NA	NA	TRBJ2-2	CASSLASRMVAGELFF	TGTGCCAGCAGCTTAGCCTCACGTATGGTGGCCGGGGAGCTGTTTTTT
TRBV2	NA	once	TRBJ1-2	CASSGTVGGVDGYTF	TGTGCCAGCAGTGGCACGGTAGGGGGGGTCGATGGCTACACCTTC
TRBV30	TRBD2	NA	TRBJ2-5	CAWSVGGTETQYF	TGTGCCTGGAGTGTCGGGGGGACGGAGACCCAGTACTTC
TRBV5-4	NA	NA	TRBJ1-1	CASRVREGEAFF	TGTGCCAGCAGGGTGAGGGAGGGGGAAGCTTTCTTT
TRBV7-3	NA	NA	TRBJ2-5	CASSQYAGGQETQYF	TGTGCCAGCAGCCAATACGCCGGGGGCCAAGAGACCCAGTACTTC
TRBV7-9	TRBD1	NA	TRBJ1-4	CASSLQGTGFEKLFF	TGTGCCAGCAGCTTACAAGGGACAGGGTTTGAAAAACTGTTTTTT
TRBV27	NA	few	TRBJ2-3	CASSLVYRPLVQYF	TGTGCCAGCAGTTTAGTGTACAGGCCCCTTGTACAGTATTTT
TRBV6-5	NA	NA	TRBJ1-2	CASSSRQHNYGYTF	TGTGCCAGCAGCTCGAGACAGCATAACTATGGCTACACCTTC
TRBV7-9	TRBD2	NA	TRBJ2-3	CASRPSGGSTDTQYF	TGTGCCAGCAGGCCTAGCGGGGGGAGCACAGATACGCAGTATTTT
TRBV2	NA	NA	TRBJ2-1	CASSFMKYNEQFF	TGTGCCAGCAGTTTCATGAAATACAATGAGCAGTTCTTC
TRBV6-5	TRBD2	few	TRBJ2-1	CASRLAGGPYNEQFF	TGTGCCAGCAGACTAGCGGGAGGACCGTACAATGAGCAGTTCTTC
TRBV18	NA	NA	TRBJ2-1	CASSPDGIYNEQFF	TGTGCCAGCTCACCAGACGGGATTTACAATGAGCAGTTCTTC
TRBV6-1	NA	NA	TRBJ1-5	CASSEAGGSQPQHF	TGTGCCAGCAGTGAAGCGGGGGGTAGTCAGCCCCAGCATTTT
TRBV19	NA	NA	TRBJ2-7	CASSNGGIYEQYF	TGTGCCAGTAGTAACGGAGGGATCTACGAGCAGTACTTC
TRBV7-8	NA	NA	TRBJ2-7	CASSLTGTQGEQYF	TGTGCCAGCAGCCTGACTGGAACCCAAGGCGAGCAGTACTTC
TRBV14	NA	NA	TRBJ2-1	CASSQVAGDSYNEQFF	TGTGCCAGCAGCCAAGTTGCGGGTGACTCCTACAATGAGCAGTTCTTC
TRBV27	NA	NA	TRBJ2-3	CASTAPGPSPFADTQYF	TGTGCCAGCACAGCCCCAGGGCCCAGTCCCTTTGCAGATACGCAGTATTTT
TRBV6-1	TRBD1	NA	TRBJ1-2	CASRQGENYGYTF	TGTGCCAGTCGACAGGGGGAGAACTATGGCTACACCTTC
TRBV5-4	NA	NA	TRBJ1-3	CASSSTFGGNTIYF	TGTGCCAGCAGCTCAACCTTTGGGGGAAACACCATATATTTT
TRBV28	NA	NA	TRBJ1-2	CASSSSGFGYTF	TGTGCCAGCAGTTCGTCAGGGTTTGGCTACACCTTC
TRBV5-5	NA	NA	TRBJ1-2	CASSQEGNYGYTF	TGTGCCAGCAGCCAAGAGGGGAACTATGGCTACACCTTC
TRBV28	NA	NA	TRBJ1-4	CASSPGGRFDEKLFF	TGTGCCAGCAGTCCTGGGGGCAGGTTTGATGAAAAACTGTTTTTT
TRBV4-2	NA	few	TRBJ2-1	CASSPSSASSYNEQFF	TGTGCCAGCAGCCCCTCCAGCGCGAGCTCCTACAATGAGCAGTTCTTC
TRBV6-6	TRBD1	NA	TRBJ1-5	CASSYSETGNQPQHF	TGTGCCAGCAGTTACTCGGAGACAGGGAATCAGCCCCAGCATTTT
TRBV6-1	NA	NA	TRBJ2-3	CASRRGDHTDTQYF	TGTGCCAGCAGACGTGGGGACCACACAGATACGCAGTATTTT
TRBV5-1	NA	NA	TRBJ2-2	CASSLGRAGPNTGELFF	TGCGCCAGCAGCTTGGGGAGGGCGGGACCGAACACCGGGGAGCTGTTTTTT
TRBV7-3	NA	NA	TRBJ2-2	CASSPPGNTGELFF	TGTGCCAGCAGCCCCCCAGGGAACACCGGGGAGCTGTTTTTT